This TCR beta chain was sequenced during a study of blood T cell repertoires in COVID-19. Whole-study context: There were acute and convalescent COVID-19 samples, and they came from the United States, Italy and Spain. Nucleic acid was either cDNA or gDNA, and it came from T cells, B-cell-depleted T cells, or PBMCs.

In the original workflow: Amplifying reference gene primers gave estimates of nucleated cell counts. Assay: immunoSEQ multiplex PCR; the TCRdb copy retains only in-frame clones and omits some. D and trimming were read from the DNA, whereas the V and J calls and clone size are those reported in that table. The data show over 250,000 clones, approximately 85% seen once. This clone was counted ten times or more. Sequenced material: peripheral blood. This sequence originates from a woman between 65 and 79 years old with acute or convalescent COVID-19.

The CDR3: CASSSAGQHSGNTIYF. The CDR3 DNA sequence: TGTGCCAGCAGCTCGGCGGGACAGCACTCTGGAAACACCATATATTTT. The chain carries TRBV7-9 and TRBJ1-3, with 7 bases fitting TRBD1. Trimming cost V 4 bases and J 0 bases; bases outside gene matches: 6. This CDR3 is built from 16 residues. Germline CDR1 SEHNR, CDR2 FQNEAQ (reference sequence).